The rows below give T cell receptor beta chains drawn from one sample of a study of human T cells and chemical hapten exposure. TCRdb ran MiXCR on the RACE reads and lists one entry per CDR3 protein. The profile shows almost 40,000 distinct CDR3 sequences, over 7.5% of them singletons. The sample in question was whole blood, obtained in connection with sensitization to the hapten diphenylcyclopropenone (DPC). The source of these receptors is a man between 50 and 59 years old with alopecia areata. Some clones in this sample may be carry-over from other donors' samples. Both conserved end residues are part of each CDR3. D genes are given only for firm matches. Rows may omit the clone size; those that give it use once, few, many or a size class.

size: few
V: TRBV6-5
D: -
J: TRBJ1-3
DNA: TGTGCCAGCAGTTACTCCCCCTCGAAAAACACCATATATTTT
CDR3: CASSYSPSKNTIYF

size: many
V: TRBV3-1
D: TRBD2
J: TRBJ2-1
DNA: TGTGCCAGCAGCAACTTAGCGGGAGCCTACAATGAGCAGTTCTTC
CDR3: CASSNLAGAYNEQFF

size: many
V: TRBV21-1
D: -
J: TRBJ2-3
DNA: TGTGCCAGCAGCAAACAGGGGGCCGGCCCTAGCACAGATACGCAGTATTTT
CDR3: CASSKQGAGPSTDTQYF

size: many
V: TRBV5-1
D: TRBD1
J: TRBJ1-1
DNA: TGCGCCAGCAGCTTACAGGGGTCCACTGAAGCTTTCTTT
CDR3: CASSLQGSTEAFF

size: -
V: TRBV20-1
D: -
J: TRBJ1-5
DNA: TGCAGTGCTAGGGATGGCAGGGGCGGGCAGCCCCAGCATTTT
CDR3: CSARDGRGGQPQHF

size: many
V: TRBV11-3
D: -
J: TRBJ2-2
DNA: TGTGCCAGCAGCACTTCCTGGGAGAACACCGGGGAGCTGTTTTTT
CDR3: CASSTSWENTGELFF

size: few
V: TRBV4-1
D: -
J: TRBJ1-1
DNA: TGCGCCAGCAGCCCGGGTCCCATGAACACTGAAGCTTTCTTT
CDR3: CASSPGPMNTEAFF

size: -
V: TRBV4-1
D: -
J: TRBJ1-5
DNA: TGCGCCAGCAGCCACTCGGGCCTTCCCCACTCTTATAGCAATCAGCCCCAGCATTTT
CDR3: CASSHSGLPHSYSNQPQHF

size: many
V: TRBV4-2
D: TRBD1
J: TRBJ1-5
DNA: TGTGCCAGCAGCCTTCGACAGGGAGATAATCAGCCCCAGCATTTT
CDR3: CASSLRQGDNQPQHF

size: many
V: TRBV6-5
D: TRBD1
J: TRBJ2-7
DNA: TGTGCCAGCAGCAGAGATGACAGGGGGACCTACGAGCAGTACTTC
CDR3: CASSRDDRGTYEQYF

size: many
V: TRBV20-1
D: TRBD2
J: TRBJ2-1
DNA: TGCAGTGCCACTAGCGGGGGGGAGGGGTACAATGAGCAGTTCTTC
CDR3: CSATSGGEGYNEQFF

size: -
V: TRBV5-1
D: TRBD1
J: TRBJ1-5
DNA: TGCGCCAGCAGCCCGGACAGGGGAAACGGTCAGCCCCAGCATTTT
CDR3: CASSPDRGNGQPQHF

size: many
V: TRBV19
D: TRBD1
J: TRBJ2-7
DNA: TGTGCCAGTAGTATAGAACAGGGGCCTGGGGTTTACGAGCAGTACTTC
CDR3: CASSIEQGPGVYEQYF

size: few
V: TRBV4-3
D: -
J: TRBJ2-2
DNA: TGCGCCAGCAGCCAAGACAACACCGGGGAGCTGTTTTTT
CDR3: CASSQDNTGELFF

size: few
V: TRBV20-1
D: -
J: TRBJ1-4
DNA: TGCAGTGCCACTCGACAGTTGAGGGGGGAAAAACTGTTTTTT
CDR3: CSATRQLRGEKLFF

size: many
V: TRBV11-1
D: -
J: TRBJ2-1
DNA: TGTGCCAGCAGCCGCCAGGCGCGGGCGAATGAGCAGTTCTTC
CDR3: CASSRQARANEQFF

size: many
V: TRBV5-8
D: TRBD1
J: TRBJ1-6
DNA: TGTGCCAGCAGCTTGGGTGCTGCAGGGGGACGTTCACCCCTCCACTTT
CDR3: CASSLGAAGGRSPLHF

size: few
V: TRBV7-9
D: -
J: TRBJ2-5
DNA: TGTGCCAGCAGCTCCACAGGGTGGATAGCGGAGACCCAGTACTTC
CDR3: CASSSTGWIAETQYF

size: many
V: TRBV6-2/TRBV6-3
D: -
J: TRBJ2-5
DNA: TGTGCCAGCAGTTCTCCCCTCCGGGACGGTAAAGAGACCCAGTACTTC
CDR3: CASSSPLRDGKETQYF

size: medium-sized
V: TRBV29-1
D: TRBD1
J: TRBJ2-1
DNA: TGCAGCGTTGGGAGAGTAGGGGGCAATAGGAATGAGCAGTTCTTC
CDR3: CSVGRVGGNRNEQFF

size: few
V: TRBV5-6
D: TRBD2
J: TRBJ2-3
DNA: TGTGCCAGCAGCTTGGCCGGGACTAGCGGAGCAGATACGCAGTATTTT
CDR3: CASSLAGTSGADTQYF

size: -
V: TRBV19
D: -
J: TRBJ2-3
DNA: TGTGCCAGTAACAATCGCGGTGGGCGGGCCAGCACCGATACGCAGTATTTT
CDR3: CASNNRGGRASTDTQYF

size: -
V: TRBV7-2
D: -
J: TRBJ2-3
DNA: TGTGCCAGCAGCTCCCTCCAACACACAGATACGCAGTATTTT
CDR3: CASSSLQHTDTQYF

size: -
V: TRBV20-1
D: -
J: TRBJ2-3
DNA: TGCAGTGCGATACCCCCTAGTGCGACAGATACGCAGTATTTT
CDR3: CSAIPPSATDTQYF

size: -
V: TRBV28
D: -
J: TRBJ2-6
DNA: TGTGCCAGCAGTTTAGGGGGCACTGGGGCCAACGTCCTGACTTTC
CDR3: CASSLGGTGANVLTF